The 13 T cell receptor beta chains presented below share a single source sample, sequenced in a study of blood T cell repertoires in COVID-19. Profiling relied on immunoSEQ multiplex PCR, and the TCRdb table lists in-frame clones only, not all of them. The data contain roughly 260,000 clones, 88% of them seen just once; the ten biggest clones take up roughly 4%. The sample consisted of peripheral blood. These receptors all come from a man aged 60 to 75 who had recovered from COVID-19.

This sequence joins TRBV7-9 and TRBJ1-3; 9 nucleotides align to TRBD1. The CDR3 loop spans 16 amino acids. V trimming: 6 bases; J trimming: 1 base; junction bases outside the gene matches: 7. Germline V CDR1 and CDR2: SEHNR, FQNEAQ (reference sequence). DNA for the CDR3: TGTGCCAGCAGTTCAGGAGGGACAGGGTCTGGAAACACCATATATTTT. It encodes CASSSGGTGSGNTIYF.

V usage is TRBV29-1 and J usage is TRBJ2-7; D is undetermined. Trimming took 4 bases from V and 2 from J, leaving 6 bases between them. Looked up from germline, CDR1 is SQVTM and CDR2 is ANQGSEA. The CDR3 contains 11 residues. CDR3: CSVVLTYEQYF. In nucleotides, the CDR3 is TGCAGCGTTGTACTGACCTACGAGCAGTACTTC.

This clone was detected only once. CDR3 nucleotides: TGCGCCAGCAGCTTGGAAAGGGGGCCGGGAACAGAGACCCAGTACTTC. This sequence encodes CASSLERGPGTETQYF. The chain joins TRBV5-1 to TRBJ2-5; 7 bases match TRBD1. Per germline, CDR1 SGHRS and CDR2 YFSETQ. V was clipped by 0 bases and J by 4 bases; unmatched bases: 9. The CDR3 is 16 residues long.

The J gene is TRBJ1-2, the V gene TRBV27; 12 bases map to TRBD1. Germline V gene sequence: CDR1 MNHEY, CDR2 SMNVEV (reference sequence). The CDR3 contains 14 residues. After removal of 3 bases from V and 7 bases from J, the junction contained 3 bases not matched to a gene. The CDR3 loop reads CASSFGTGGSGYTF. CDR3 DNA: TGTGCCAGCAGTTTTGGGACAGGGGGCTCTGGCTACACCTTC.

The V and J genes are TRBV5-1 and TRBJ2-5; D unclear. Germline V gives CDR1 SGHRS, CDR2 YFSETQ. The CDR3 has 13 residues. The V and J ends lost 0 bases and 3 bases respectively, with 6 bases between them. The CDR3 spells CASSLVAEETQYF. The CDR3 DNA reads as TGCGCCAGCAGCTTGGTGGCAGAAGAGACCCAGTACTTC.

This clone was picked up a small number of times. This rearrangement joins TRBV10-1 to TRBJ2-2, with D perhaps matching TRBD2 (5 bases). Germline CDR1 WNHNN, CDR2 SYGVQD (reference sequence). The CDR3 has 14 amino acids. V lost 5 bases and J lost 5, with 12 bases in between. CDR3: CASSPRTGTGELFF. CDR3 DNA sequence: TGCGCCAGCAGTCCCCGAACGGGGACCGGGGAGCTGTTTTTT.

This clone was counted once. This rearrangement joins TRBV28 to TRBJ2-3; TRBD2 aligns across 15 bases. Germline CDR1 and CDR2: MDHEN and SYDVKM. V dropped 5 bases and J dropped 0; count of bases not matched to a gene: 6. The CDR3 has 18 amino acids. In DNA, the CDR3 is TGTGCCAGCAGTCGGGGACTAGCGGGGGGAACTAGCACAGATACGCAGTATTTT. Translation gives CASSRGLAGGTSTDTQYF.

The chain combines TRBV12-3 or TRBV12-4 with TRBJ1-1; a weak D match, TRBD1 (5 bases). The CDR3 runs 13 residues. Trimming took off 6 bases at V and 0 bases at J, with 8 bases between the two ends. The CDR3 protein is CASSPRVNTEAFF. The CDR3 DNA reads TGTGCCAGCAGCCCCAGGGTGAACACTGAAGCTTTCTTT.

The CDR3 is CATSREISGSGYTF. The DNA of the CDR3 is TGTGCCACCAGCAGAGAGATCTCCGGGAGTGGCTACACCTTC. V and J are TRBV15 and TRBJ1-2, with D uncertain. The germline V gene encodes CDR1 LNHNV and CDR2 YYDKDF (reference sequence). This CDR3 comprises 14 residues. Trimming took off 0 bases at V and 7 bases at J, with 12 bases between the two ends.

The rearrangement joins TRBV27 to TRBJ2-7; 7 positions agree with TRBD1. Germline V gives CDR1 MNHEY, CDR2 SMNVEV (reference sequence). This CDR3 has 16 amino acids. V was pared by 5 bases and J by 1 base, with 11 bases of the junction left unmatched. CDR3 amino acids: CASSLLGTAVSYEQYF. The CDR3 DNA follows: TGTGCCAGCAGTCTCCTCGGGACAGCCGTTTCCTACGAGCAGTACTTC.

This chain links TRBV5-4 with TRBJ1-1; 8 bases are shared with TRBD1. The ends lost 2 bases at V and 5 bases at J; junction bases unmatched: 2. Per the germline V gene, CDR1 is SGHNT and CDR2 is YYREEE (reference sequence). This CDR3 is built from 13 residues. DNA for the CDR3: TGTGCCAGCAGCTTTACAGGGGGAACTGAAGCTTTCTTT. The encoded protein is CASSFTGGTEAFF.

This chain links TRBV19 with TRBJ1-1; no reliable D call. Germline-derived CDR1 and CDR2 are LNHDA and SQIVND (reference sequence). The CDR3 has 15 residues. V lost 1 base and J lost 5, with 14 bases in between. The CDR3 DNA reads TGTGCCAGTAGTATAGGAGAGGGTAGAGGGACTGAAGCTTTCTTT. This encodes CASSIGEGRGTEAFF.

The chain combines TRBV3-1 (or the pseudogene TRBV3-2) with TRBJ2-1, with D possibly TRBD2 on 7 matching bases. The germline CDR1 and CDR2 sequences are LGHDT and YNNKEL (reference sequence). The CDR3 runs 16 residues. Trimming shortened V by 1 base and J by 4 bases, and 14 bases separated the two germline ends. The CDR3 DNA follows: TGTGCCAGCAGCCAAGTGACGGGGGGCCCGTACAATGAGCAGTTCTTC. This encodes CASSQVTGGPYNEQFF.